These 32 T cell receptor beta chains originate from one sample sequenced in a study of control samples from healthy donors and cancer patients. Clones were sequenced by immunoSEQ multiplex PCR, and TCRdb holds only the in-frame ones, with some missing. The table has roughly 55,000 clones, 92% seen once; the top ten hold 1.7%. Material: PBMCs. The origin of the receptors is a man aged 40-49 years with colorectal cancer.

V is TRBV5-4 and J is TRBJ1-1; D remains unclear. From germline, CDR1 is SGHNT and CDR2 YYREEE (reference sequence). This CDR3 is 14 amino acids long. V shed 0 bases and J shed 3 bases, with 9 bases lying between them. The CDR3 is CASSLGSRDTEAFF. The CDR3 DNA reads as TGTGCCAGCAGCTTGGGGTCAAGAGACACTGAAGCTTTCTTT. Combining the CDR3 with reference TRBV5-4 and TRBJ1-1 gives the whole variable domain ETGVTQSPTHLIKTRGQQVTLRCSSQSGHNTVSWYQQALGQGPQFIFQYYREEENGRGNFPPRFSGLQFPNYSSELNVNALELDDSALYLCASSLGSRDTEAFFGQGTRLTVV.

The chain carries TRBV6-5 and TRBJ2-1; 7 nucleotides align to TRBD1. V dropped 10 bases and J dropped 7; count of bases not matched to a gene: 4. There are 11 residues in the CDR3. Per the germline V gene, CDR1 is MNHEY and CDR2 is SVGAGI. The CDR3 region is CAIYRGNEQFF. CDR3 nucleotides: TGTGCCATATACAGGGGAAATGAGCAGTTCTTC.

Written as DNA, the CDR3 is TGCAGCGCTATCACCGCTCCGCAGGGTACGTCCTACGAGCAGTACTTC. This translates into CSAITAPQGTSYEQYF. J is TRBJ2-7 and V is TRBV29-1, with D possibly being TRBD1 (5 bases). The germline V and J ends were trimmed by 7 bases and 1 base, with 23 bases remaining between them. The CDR3 contains 16 residues. Germline CDR1 reads SQVTM; CDR2 reads ANQGSEA.

The genes are TRBV19 and TRBJ1-2, with D possibly TRBD1 on 5 matching bases. Per germline, CDR1 LNHDA and CDR2 SQIVND (reference sequence). The CDR3 sequence is 13 residues long. Deletions cut 5 bases from V and 4 bases from J, with 11 bases between. As DNA, the CDR3 is TGTGCCAGTAGTGGCCGCGGGGGCTATGGCTACACCTTC. Translation: CASSGRGGYGYTF.

The chain couples TRBV20-1 to TRBJ2-3; the D call may be TRBD1 or TRBD2 (6 bases each). The V gene lost 3 bases and the J gene lost 3 bases, with 13 bases spanning the gap. In germline, CDR1 is DFQATT, CDR2 SNEGSKA (reference sequence). The CDR3 is made up of 14 amino acids. The CDR3 spells CSASTGARTDTQYF. The CDR3 DNA is TGCAGTGCTAGTACGGGGGCGAGGACAGATACGCAGTATTTT.

The CDR3 DNA reads TGTGCCAGCAGCTTAGGACAGGCCGGGGAGCTGTTTTTT. It translates to CASSLGQAGELFF. The rearrangement uses TRBV7-9 and TRBJ2-2, with D maybe TRBD1 (6 bases). This CDR3 is 13 amino acids long. V lost 1 base and J lost 6, with 6 bases in between. The germline gives CDR1 SEHNR, CDR2 FQNEAQ (reference sequence).

The chain uses TRBV6-4 and TRBJ1-6, with 7 bases identical to TRBD1. Unmatched junction bases numbered 6, after V lost 6 bases and J lost 7 bases. The CDR3 spans 14 residues. Germline lookup yields CDR1 MRHNA and CDR2 SNTAGT. CDR3 coding DNA: TGTGCCAGCAGGACAGGGAGACACAATTCACCCCTCCACTTT. Its protein is CASRTGRHNSPLHF.

The V and J genes are TRBV6-2 or TRBV6-3 and TRBJ2-7, with TRBD1 matching 7 bases. Unmatched junction bases numbered 4, after V lost 5 bases and J lost 0 bases. The CDR3 spans 14 residues. Germline assignment: CDR1 MNHEY and CDR2 SVGEGT. The CDR3 here is CASSGWDSSYEQYF. DNA for the CDR3: TGTGCCAGCAGTGGATGGGACAGCTCCTACGAGCAGTACTTC.

The gene calls are TRBV2 and TRBJ1-2; the D gene is possibly TRBD1 (6 bases). The CDR3 runs 14 residues. Germline CDR1 reads SNHLY; CDR2 reads FYNNEI. The V and J ends lost 8 bases and 0 bases respectively, with 13 bases between them. CDR3: CASVWGPPNYGYTF. The CDR3 DNA reads TGTGCCAGCGTCTGGGGGCCCCCTAACTATGGCTACACCTTC.

The V call is TRBV6-5, the J call TRBJ2-5; 12 nucleotides align to TRBD2. CDR3 length equals 14 residues. Germline V gene lookup returns CDR1 MNHEY and CDR2 SVGAGI. The V gene end was trimmed by 7 bases and the J gene end by 5 bases; junction bases not matched to a gene: 5. The chain's CDR3 is CASNRLAGVETQYF. DNA for the CDR3: TGTGCCAGCAATAGACTAGCGGGGGTGGAGACCCAGTACTTC.

CDR3 sequence: CASSVVPSNYNEQFF. For the CDR3, the DNA is TGTGCCAGCAGCGTAGTTCCTAGTAACTACAATGAGCAGTTCTTC. The chain employs TRBV9 and TRBJ2-1; D ambiguous. The germline V gene has CDR1 SGDLS and CDR2 YYNGEE. This CDR3 has 15 residues. V was trimmed by 0 bases and J by 3 bases, leaving 10 bases between them.

This clone came up once. The chain has TRBV29-1 and TRBJ1-5; D call uncertain. V was cut by 7 bases and J by 2 bases, with 18 bases left in between. Looked up from germline, CDR1 is SQVTM and CDR2 is ANQGSEA. This CDR3 has 15 residues. The CDR3 loop reads CSAADGLLGNQPQHF. The DNA of the CDR3 is TGCAGCGCCGCGGACGGTCTCTTAGGCAATCAGCCCCAGCATTTT.

The CDR3, as DNA: TGCGCCAGCAGCTTAGGGGACACCTACTACGAGCAGTACTTC. Protein product: CASSLGDTYYEQYF. The chain recombines TRBV5-1 with TRBJ2-7, with a tentative D call TRBD1 (6 bases). Trimming pared 2 bases from V and 3 bases from J, leaving 12 bases between. The CDR3 contains 14 residues. Germline CDR1 is SGHRS and CDR2 is YFSETQ.

This chain links TRBV12-3 or TRBV12-4 with TRBJ1-1; no firm D call. The CDR3 spans 12 residues. V was clipped by 5 bases and J by 12 bases, with 16 bases between them. CDR3 protein: CASSPGSRATFF. CDR3 coding DNA: TGTGCCAGCAGTCCGGGATCTCGGGCAACTTTCTTT.

The chain joins TRBV4-2 to TRBJ1-1, with a possible D match to TRBD1 (5 bases). The V end was cut by 0 bases, the J end by 5 bases, with 13 bases between. The CDR3 length is 15 residues. CDR1 is LGHNA and CDR2 is YNFKEQ in the germline V gene. CDR3 nucleotides: TGTGCCAGCAGCCAAGATGTCCAGCGGGGGACTGAAGCTTTCTTT. It translates to CASSQDVQRGTEAFF.

The V call is TRBV7-8, the J call TRBJ2-7; 9 nucleotides agree with TRBD1. The CDR3 length is 16 residues. Germline V lookup: CDR1 SGHVS, CDR2 FQNEAQ. With 6 bases clipped from V and 3 bases from J, the junction kept 12 bases outside the gene matches. The chain's CDR3 is CASRLKPGTGSYEQYF. CDR3 nucleotides: TGTGCCAGCAGGTTGAAACCCGGGACAGGGAGCTACGAGCAGTACTTC.

This chain uses TRBV5-1 with TRBJ2-2; D remains ambiguous. The CDR3 covers 13 residues. CDR1 and CDR2 (germline): SGHRS, YFSETQ. V was cut by 1 base and J by 5 bases, with 6 bases left in between. The CDR3: CASSLLQTGELFF. The CDR3, as DNA: TGCGCCAGCAGCTTGCTGCAAACCGGGGAGCTGTTTTTT.

The chain recombines TRBV7-6 with TRBJ1-6, with D tentatively TRBD1 (6 bases). CDR1 SGHVS and CDR2 FNYEAQ come from the germline V gene. The CDR3 is 15 residues long. The ends were cut back, 2 bases at V and 5 bases at J, with 10 bases in the middle. In DNA, the CDR3 is TGTGCCAGCAGCTTATCGGGACACAATAATTCACCCCTCCACTTT. This sequence encodes CASSLSGHNNSPLHF.

This chain uses TRBV7-8 with TRBJ1-1; D is possibly TRBD1 (5 bases). Germline CDR1 SGHVS, CDR2 FQNEAQ. This CDR3 is 16 amino acids long. The germline V and J ends were trimmed by 4 bases and 0 bases, with 15 bases remaining between them. The CDR3 DNA sequence: TGTGCCAGCAGCTCGTCAGGGTACAGCATGAACACTGAAGCTTTCTTT. Translation gives CASSSSGYSMNTEAFF. The complete variable domain, with remaining parts taken from reference TRBV7-8 and TRBJ1-1, reads GAGVSQSPRYKVAKRGQDVALRCDPISGHVSLFWYQQALGQGPEFLTYFQNEAQLDKSGLPSDRFFAERPEGSVSTLKIQRTQQEDSAVYLCASSSSGYSMNTEAFFGQGTRLTVV.

This clone was seen just once. This chain connects TRBV27 to TRBJ2-2, with D perhaps matching TRBD1 (6 bases). CDR3 length equals 14 residues. V was trimmed by 6 bases and J by 4 bases, leaving 12 bases between them. Germline V CDR1 and CDR2: MNHEY, SMNVEV (reference sequence). The chain's CDR3 is CASRPTGGTGELFF. The CDR3, as DNA: TGTGCCAGCAGGCCGACAGGAGGCACCGGGGAGCTGTTTTTT.

This chain uses TRBV7-2 with TRBJ2-3; D unresolved. The CDR3 is 11 amino acids. The V and J ends lost 5 bases and 11 bases respectively, with 11 bases between them. Per germline, CDR1 SGHTA and CDR2 FQGNSA. The CDR3 coding sequence is TGTGCCAGCAGCCATCCTCGAATGCAGTATTTT. This encodes CASSHPRMQYF. The variable domain in full, completed from reference TRBV7-2 and TRBJ2-3, reads GAGVSQSPSNKVTEKGKDVELRCDPISGHTALYWYRQSLGQGLEFLIYFQGNSAPDKSGLPSDRFSAERTGGSVSTLTIQRTQQEDSAVYLCASSHPRMQYFGPGTRLTVL.

The chain has TRBV4-1 and TRBJ2-1; 13 bases are shared with TRBD2. V dropped 1 base and J dropped 6; count of bases not matched to a gene: 6. This CDR3 comprises 17 residues. CDR1 and CDR2 (germline): MGHRA, YSYEKL. The CDR3 DNA reads TGCGCCAGCAGCCAAGGGACACTAGCGGGGGGGGTCAATGAGCAGTTCTTC. As protein: CASSQGTLAGGVNEQFF.

For the CDR3, the DNA is TGCGCCAGCAGCCAACAGGGATCCCTAGGCTACACCTTC. This sequence encodes CASSQQGSLGYTF. The rearrangement joins TRBV5-1 to TRBJ1-2, with D possibly being TRBD1 (6 bases). CDR1 and CDR2 (germline): SGHRS, YFSETQ. V dropped 4 bases and J dropped 8 bases, with 15 bases sitting between them. This CDR3 has 13 amino acids. Supplemented by reference TRBV5-1 and TRBJ1-2, the full variable domain reads KAGVTQTPRYLIKTRGQQVTLSCSPISGHRSVSWYQQTPGQGLQFLFEYFSETQRNKGNFPGRFSGRQFSNSRSEMNVSTLELGDSALYLCASSQQGSLGYTFGSGTRLTVV.

The chain uses TRBV2 and TRBJ2-5; 14 bases fit TRBD2. The V segment lost 3 bases and the J segment 4 bases; nucleotides outside the gene matches: 1. In germline, CDR1 is SNHLY, CDR2 FYNNEI. The CDR3 consists of 15 residues. CDR3 coding DNA: TGTGCCAGCAGTGACGGGACTAGCGGGGGAGAGACCCAGTACTTC. It specifies CASSDGTSGGETQYF.

Written as DNA, the CDR3 is TGTGCCAGCAGTTTAAAACAGAACTATGGCTACACCTTC. Amino acids: CASSLKQNYGYTF. The chain joins TRBV12-3 or TRBV12-4 to TRBJ1-2, with unresolved D. Deletions cut 2 bases from V and 2 bases from J, with 6 bases between. CDR3 length equals 13 residues.

The chain recombines TRBV13 with TRBJ2-7; 7 bases are a match to TRBD1. V was clipped by 5 bases and J by 2 bases; unmatched bases: 15. Germline CDR1 and CDR2: PRHDT and FYEKMQ (reference sequence). CDR3 length: 17 residues. CDR3 DNA: TGTGCCAGCAGCCCCCGGACAGGAGGCCACTATACCTACGAGCAGTACTTC. This translates into CASSPRTGGHYTYEQYF. Full variable domain (missing parts from reference TRBV13 and TRBJ2-7): AAGVIQSPRHLIKEKRETATLKCYPIPRHDTVYWYQQGPGQDPQFLISFYEKMQSDKGSIPDRFSAQQFSDYHSELNMSSLELGDSALYFCASSPRTGGHYTYEQYFGPGTRLTVT.

Written as DNA, the CDR3 is TGTGCCAGCAGTGAGTGGGCTAGCGGGGCCCTCACGATAGCCAAAAACATTCAGTACTTC. Its translation is CASSEWASGALTIAKNIQYF. The chain recombines TRBV2 with TRBJ2-4; TRBD2 matches 9 bases. V shed 3 bases, J shed 0 bases, and the junction held 15 bases outside the gene matches. CDR1 is SNHLY, CDR2 FYNNEI, per germline. CDR3 length: 20 residues. Supplemented by reference TRBV2 and TRBJ2-4, the full variable domain reads EPEVTQTPSHQVTQMGQEVILRCVPISNHLYFYWYRQILGQKVEFLVSFYNNEISEKSEIFDDQFSVERPDGSNFTLKIRSTKLEDSAMYFCASSEWASGALTIAKNIQYFGAGTRLSVL.

The V gene is TRBV29-1, the J gene TRBJ1-2; D possibly corresponds to TRBD1 (5 bases). This CDR3 has 12 amino acids. Per the germline V gene, CDR1 is SQVTM and CDR2 is ANQGSEA. The ends were cut back, 6 bases at V and 2 bases at J, with 10 bases in the middle. The CDR3 DNA reads TGCAGCGTGGGAGGGGACAACTATGGCTACACCTTC. Its translation: CSVGGDNYGYTF.

V gene TRBV4-2 combines with J gene TRBJ1-3, with TRBD1 as a possible D gene (5 bases). V was cut by 1 base and J by 4 bases, with 20 bases left in between. The CDR3 covers 18 residues. Germline-derived CDR1 and CDR2 are LGHNA and YNFKEQ. CDR3 amino acids: CASSQAGRGGKGGNTIYF. The CDR3, as DNA: TGTGCCAGCAGCCAAGCGGGAAGGGGTGGCAAAGGAGGAAACACCATATATTTT.

The rearrangement joins TRBV11-2 to TRBJ2-1; the match to TRBD1 covers 9 bases. There are 12 residues in the CDR3. Germline CDR1 is SGHAT and CDR2 is FQNNGV. The V gene end was trimmed by 5 bases and the J gene end by 15 bases; junction bases not matched to a gene: 8. This chain's CDR3 is CASSRDRDILFF. The CDR3 nucleotides read TGTGCCAGCAGCCGGGACAGGGATATCTTGTTCTTC.

The chain links TRBV6-5 to TRBJ2-3; D may correspond to TRBD1 or TRBD2 (7 bases each). Between the trimmed V and J ends, which lost 2 bases and 4 bases, there was a span of 16 bases. Germline V gene lookup returns CDR1 MNHEY and CDR2 SVGAGI. The CDR3 length is 16 residues. CDR3 sequence reads: CASSYTGRGGSDTQYF. The CDR3 coding sequence is TGTGCCAGCAGTTACACTGGCAGGGGGGGGTCAGATACGCAGTATTTT.

This clone was seen only once. Distinct nucleotide sequences in the sample also encode this CDR3. The chain combines TRBV7-9 with TRBJ1-6; no firm D call. CDR1 is SEHNR and CDR2 is FQNEAQ in the germline V gene (reference sequence). The V end lost 0 bases, the J end lost 0 bases, and 6 bases lay between the germline ends. The CDR3 has 16 residues. CDR3 protein: CASSLARSSYNSPLHF. For the CDR3, the DNA is TGTGCCAGCAGCTTAGCGCGGAGCTCCTATAATTCACCCCTCCACTTT.